This is a list of T cell receptor beta chains from one sample in a study of cytomegalovirus exposure and HLA in healthy donors. TCRdb's table, derived via immunoSEQ multiplex PCR, lists solely in-frame clones and lacks some. The sample consists of over 150,000 clones, 60% to 80% of them appearing once. Sequences were obtained from PBMCs. Receptor source: a woman aged 35 to 49 in good health and CMV-seropositive. Both conserved end residues are part of each CDR3. A D gene is named only where the DNA matches it firmly. Some rows have no size entry. The others give once, few or many, or a class for an expanded clone.

V gene	D gene	J gene	clone size	CDR3 DNA	CDR3 protein
TRBV4-2	-	TRBJ1-1	once	TGTGCCAGCAGCCAAGAGGTCAGGTCCTACACTGAAGCTTTCTTT	CASSQEVRSYTEAFF
TRBV18	TRBD1	TRBJ1-2	-	TGTGCCAGCTCACCACCGGGACAGACCTGGTATGGCTACACCTTC	CASSPPGQTWYGYTF
TRBV4-1	TRBD2	TRBJ2-1	-	TGCGCCAGCAGCCAGGCACGGATCGGGACTACCTCTGGAAATGAGCAGTTCTTC	CASSQARIGTTSGNEQFF
TRBV28	TRBD1	TRBJ1-3	-	TGTGCCACCTCCTTTAACACAGGGGGCTATGGAAACACCATATATTTT	CATSFNTGGYGNTIYF
TRBV5-6	-	TRBJ1-3	-	TGTGCCAGCACCACGGGGTCCGGAAACACCATATATTTT	CASTTGSGNTIYF
TRBV4-3	TRBD1	TRBJ1-4	few	TGCGCCAGCAGCCAAGGGGACAGGGTGCAGGAAAAACTGTTTTTT	CASSQGDRVQEKLFF
TRBV19	-	TRBJ1-2	few	TGTGCCAGTAGTCCTGGACAGAGACCTGGTGGCTACACCTTC	CASSPGQRPGGYTF
TRBV30	-	TRBJ1-5	-	TGTGCCTGGAGTCTGGGCACCTTGAATCAGCCCCAGCATTTT	CAWSLGTLNQPQHF
TRBV19	TRBD1	TRBJ1-5	-	TGTGCCAGTAGCGACAGGGGCGGTCAGGCAGTCCAGCCCCAGCATTTT	CASSDRGGQAVQPQHF
TRBV4-1	TRBD2	TRBJ2-3	-	TGCGCCAGCAGCCTCCGCAGTCCGGGGACTAGTTCCACAGATACGCAGTATTTT	CASSLRSPGTSSTDTQYF
TRBV7-9	TRBD2	TRBJ2-3	-	TGTGCCAGCAGCTTAGCTTCTCTAGCGGGGGTCACAGATACGCAGTATTTT	CASSLASLAGVTDTQYF
TRBV30	-	TRBJ2-7	-	TGTGCCTGGAGTGGGACAGTCAATTACGAGCAGTACTTC	CAWSGTVNYEQYF
TRBV7-2	-	TRBJ2-2	-	TGTGCCAGCAGCTTAGAGCTAGGCCCGAACACCGGGGAGCTGTTTTTT	CASSLELGPNTGELFF
TRBV7-9	-	TRBJ2-1	-	TGTTCCAGCAGCTTCGCACCACTTTACCCTCCATCCAATGAGCAGTTCTTC	CSSSFAPLYPPSNEQFF
TRBV5-1	TRBD1	TRBJ1-1	-	TGCGCCAGCACCGCGGGACAGGCTGAAGCTTTCTTT	CASTAGQAEAFF
TRBV5-6	-	TRBJ1-1	-	TGTGCCAGCAGCTGGGGGGGCCTGAAAGCTTTCTTT	CASSWGGLKAFF
TRBV7-9	TRBD1	TRBJ2-6	-	TGTGCCAGCAGCTTAGACCCCGGGACAGCTGGGGCCAACGTCCTGACTTTC	CASSLDPGTAGANVLTF
TRBV6-5	TRBD1	TRBJ2-7	-	TGTGCCAGCAGTTCCCGGGACAGCCGCGGCGAGCAGTACTTC	CASSSRDSRGEQYF
TRBV27	-	TRBJ1-5	-	TGTGCCAGCAGTTTATCGTTTGGGGGCGCGAATCAGCCCCAGCATTTT	CASSLSFGGANQPQHF
TRBV4-3	-	TRBJ1-1	few	TGCGCCAGCAGCCAAACAGAAAACACTGAAGCTTTCTTT	CASSQTENTEAFF
TRBV10-2	TRBD1	TRBJ1-2	-	TGCGCCAGCAGTGAGGGACAGGGGGCTAACTATGGCTACACCTTC	CASSEGQGANYGYTF
TRBV12-5	-	TRBJ2-7	-	TGTGCTAGTGGCCACAGGGATCCCTACGAGCAGTACTTC	CASGHRDPYEQYF
TRBV14	TRBD1	TRBJ2-5	-	TGTGCCAGCAGCCAAGAGGGCAGGGGGATCAGTAGAAAAGAGACCCAGTACTTC	CASSQEGRGISRKETQYF
TRBV10-3	-	TRBJ1-5	-	TGTGCCATCAGCGAGGCGGGACAGCCCCAGCATTTT	CAISEAGQPQHF
TRBV30	TRBD2	TRBJ2-5	-	TGTGCCTGGAGTGCAGGACTAGCGCACCAAGAGACCCAGTACTTC	CAWSAGLAHQETQYF
TRBV6-1	-	TRBJ2-1	-	TGTGCCAGCAGTAGAACAGGGTACAATGAGCAGTTCTTC	CASSRTGYNEQFF
TRBV25-1	-	TRBJ2-4	-	TGTGCCAGCAGTGAAAAGGAGGCAGGGGACATTCAGTACTTC	CASSEKEAGDIQYF
TRBV6-1	TRBD1	TRBJ2-6	-	TGTGCCAGCAGTGGTGGGACAGGGGACTCTGGGGCCAACGTCCTGACTTTC	CASSGGTGDSGANVLTF
TRBV30	TRBD1	TRBJ1-5	few	TGTGCCTGGAGCTCTGCCCCGGACAGGAGTCAGCCCCAGCATTTT	CAWSSAPDRSQPQHF
TRBV5-4	TRBD1	TRBJ1-1	-	TGTGCCAGCAGCCCACAAGGGACAGGGACTGAAGCTTTCTTT	CASSPQGTGTEAFF
TRBV7-2	TRBD2	TRBJ2-3	-	TGTGCCAGCGGGCTAGCGGGCACAGATACGCAGTATTTT	CASGLAGTDTQYF
TRBV27	TRBD2	TRBJ2-1	once	TGTGCCAGCAGTTTAGGCCCAGAGCGGGGGGCTTCCGCTGAGCAGTTCTTC	CASSLGPERGASAEQFF
TRBV16	-	TRBJ1-2	-	TGTGCCAGCAGCCAGGGGGGAGCTAACTATGGCTACACCTTC	CASSQGGANYGYTF
TRBV12-5	-	TRBJ2-3	-	TGTGCTAGTGGTTACGGAGAGGGGGATGCAGATACGCAGTATTTT	CASGYGEGDADTQYF
TRBV29-1	-	TRBJ1-1	few	TGCAGCTTCCGGCTGGGGGGAGACACTGAAGCTTTCTTT	CSFRLGGDTEAFF
TRBV5-1	-	TRBJ2-5	-	TGCGCCAGCAGCTTGGCTGGGCCTCAAGAGACCCAGTACTTC	CASSLAGPQETQYF
TRBV19	-	TRBJ2-5	-	TGTGCCAGTAGTTTCGAAGAGACCCAGTACTTC	CASSFEETQYF
TRBV19	-	TRBJ2-7	-	TGTGCCAGTAGTATGGCCCGGACAGCCTCCTACGAGCAGTACTTC	CASSMARTASYEQYF
TRBV2	-	TRBJ2-7	once	TGTGCCAGCAGTGGGGTAGCGCCCTACGAGCAGTACTTC	CASSGVAPYEQYF
TRBV25-1	TRBD1	TRBJ2-7	-	TGTGCCAGTGGCCGACAGGGGTCCTACGAGCAGTACTTC	CASGRQGSYEQYF
TRBV7-9	TRBD2	TRBJ2-7	-	TGTGCCAGCAGGGGAAGAGCGGGAGTGCACGAGCAGTACTTC	CASRGRAGVHEQYF
TRBV2	TRBD2	TRBJ2-1	-	TGTGCCAGCAGTGTACGTAGCGGGGGGTATGAGCAGTTCTTC	CASSVRSGGYEQFF
TRBV19	-	TRBJ2-7	-	TGTGCCAGTAGCCCCGGCGGGACTGGGTACGAGCAGTACTTC	CASSPGGTGYEQYF
TRBV5-1	TRBD2	TRBJ2-1	-	TGCGCCAGCAGCTTGGACGGGGGAGGGCCGGGGAATGAGCAGTTCTTC	CASSLDGGGPGNEQFF
TRBV28	TRBD1	TRBJ1-1	-	TGTGCCAGCAGTTTAGGGGGACAGGGATGGGACACTGAAGCTTTCTTT	CASSLGGQGWDTEAFF
TRBV28	TRBD1	TRBJ2-7	few	TGTGCCAGCAGTTTTGGACAGGGATCCTACGAGCAGTACTTC	CASSFGQGSYEQYF
TRBV5-6	-	TRBJ2-1	-	TGTGCCAGCAGCACTACCGACAATGAGCAGTTCTTC	CASSTTDNEQFF
TRBV30	-	TRBJ2-1	-	TGTGCCTGGAGTGTAACTGGAGGTGTGGGTGAGCAGTTCTTC	CAWSVTGGVGEQFF
TRBV18	TRBD2	TRBJ2-1	once	TGTGCCAGCTCGCAACTAGCGGACAATGAGCAGTTCTTC	CASSQLADNEQFF
TRBV4-2	TRBD1	TRBJ2-2	-	TGTGCCAGCACCCCGACAGGCAGGGGGCGGATCGGGGAGCTGTTTTTT	CASTPTGRGRIGELFF
TRBV27	-	TRBJ1-5	-	TGTGCCAGCAGTGGGGAGAGCCAGGGAGGGAACCAGCATTTT	CASSGESQGGNQHF
TRBV29-1	TRBD2	TRBJ2-1	-	TGCAGCGTTGGACTAGCGGGGAGTAATGAGCAGTTCTTC	CSVGLAGSNEQFF
TRBV19	-	TRBJ1-5	-	TGTGCCAGTAGTGGGGGGGGAGGGTGGGATCAGCCCCAGCATTTT	CASSGGGGWDQPQHF
TRBV19	-	TRBJ2-7	-	TGTGCCAGTAGTATCCCCCCTAGCTACGAGCAGTACTTC	CASSIPPSYEQYF
TRBV9	-	TRBJ2-3	-	TGTGCCAGCAGCGTCCGACACACAGGAGATACGCAGTATTTT	CASSVRHTGDTQYF
TRBV7-8	TRBD1	TRBJ2-5	once	TGTGCCAGCAGCTCGTTCCGGGACAGCTACCAAGAGACCCAGTACTTC	CASSSFRDSYQETQYF
TRBV7-2	TRBD1	TRBJ2-3	-	TGTGCCAGCAGCCCGGACAGGGCCCGGGGGGATACGCAGTATTTT	CASSPDRARGDTQYF
TRBV7-9	TRBD2	TRBJ2-1	-	TGTGCCAGCAGCTTATTGGCTAGCGGGACTACGCCGTCCTACAATGAGCAGTTCTTC	CASSLLASGTTPSYNEQFF
TRBV6-1	-	TRBJ2-2	-	TGTGCCAGCAGTAGGACTGGTCAGGGGGAGCTGTTTTTT	CASSRTGQGELFF
TRBV7-9	-	TRBJ1-2	-	TGTGCCAGCAGCCTAGACAGCCTCTATGGCTACACCTTC	CASSLDSLYGYTF